This T cell receptor beta chain was identified in a study of blood T cell repertoires in COVID-19. Original methodology: Nucleated cell counts were estimated from reference gene primer amplification. The repertoire was sequenced with immunoSEQ multiplex PCR; TCRdb's copy has only in-frame clones and lacks some. The V and J calls and the clone size are those of that table, but D and trimming were determined from the DNA. The sample records about 93,000 clones, more than 70% being singletons. This clone is a singleton in its sample. The CDR3 runs 17 residues. The trim removed 2 bases at V and 0 bases at J, leaving 4 bases unmatched. Germline-derived CDR1 and CDR2 are LGHNA and YSLEER.

Source material: peripheral blood. The receptor was derived from a man aged 50 or older with acute or convalescent COVID-19. The rearrangement uses TRBV4-3 and TRBJ2-6; TRBD1 matches at 7 bases. In nucleotides, the CDR3 is TGCGCCAGCAGCCAAAGGGACAGAGCCTCTGGGGCCAACGTCCTGACTTTC. This sequence encodes CASSQRDRASGANVLTF.